These 14 T cell receptor beta chains originate from one sample sequenced in a study of control samples from healthy donors and cancer patients. Sequencing used immunoSEQ multiplex PCR; TCRdb keeps in-frame clones, though not all of them. The table shows about 85,000 clones, with 90% occurring only once. The sample consisted of blood. These receptors came from a young woman in good health.

The chain is built from TRBV13 and TRBJ2-3; 14 bases line up with TRBD2. The CDR3 sequence is 16 residues long. Germline CDR1 and CDR2: PRHDT and FYEKMQ (reference sequence). V shed 3 bases and J 1 base; nucleotides not matched to a gene: 0. CDR3 amino acids: CASSLGLAGGTDTQYF. For the CDR3, the DNA is TGTGCCAGCAGCTTGGGACTAGCGGGGGGCACAGATACGCAGTATTTT.

CDR3: CAISELSVFGGDYGYTF. The CDR3 nucleotides are TGTGCCATCAGTGAGTTGTCCGTTTTTGGCGGAGACTATGGCTACACCTTC. The V call is TRBV10-3, the J call TRBJ1-2; no clear D. V dropped 1 base and J dropped 3 bases, with 18 bases sitting between them. Germline CDR1 is ENHRY and CDR2 is SYGVKD. This CDR3 region has 17 residues.

J is TRBJ1-2 and V is TRBV7-2; the D gene is possibly TRBD1 (5 bases). V lost 5 bases and J lost 6, with 19 bases in between. The CDR3 is 15 amino acids. CDR1 is SGHTA, CDR2 FQGNSA, per germline. CDR3 loop: CASSRSPQGIDGYTF. The DNA of the CDR3 is TGTGCCAGCAGCCGCTCACCGCAGGGTATAGATGGCTACACCTTC.

The DNA for the CDR3 is TGTGCCAGCAGTTTAGGCCGATTCTACGAGCAGTACTTC. Translated, it gives CASSLGRFYEQYF. V and J are TRBV27 and TRBJ2-7, with D unclear. The germline CDR1 and CDR2 sequences are MNHEY and SMNVEV (reference sequence). Trimming removed 2 bases from V and 3 bases from J, with 8 bases in between. The CDR3 extends over 13 amino acids.

The CDR3 sequence: CASSYSIRGVQETQYF. The CDR3 bases are TGTGCCAGCAGTTACTCGATTCGGGGGGTACAAGAGACCCAGTACTTC. The chain uses TRBV6-2 or TRBV6-3 and TRBJ2-5; 7 bases align to TRBD2. Germline CDR1 MNHEY, CDR2 SVGEGT. The CDR3 extends over 16 amino acids. V shed 0 bases and J 2 bases; nucleotides not matched to a gene: 6.

CDR3 bases: TGTGCCAGCAGTGACGGACAGGCGTCCACAGATACGCAGTATTTT. Translating it yields CASSDGQASTDTQYF. The V call is TRBV6-4, the J call TRBJ2-3; 7 positions match TRBD1. This CDR3 spans 15 amino acids. V lost 2 bases to trimming and J lost 2 bases; unmatched junction nucleotides: 4. The germline gives CDR1 MRHNA, CDR2 SNTAGT.

This clone has more than one count but fewer than ten. J is TRBJ1-1 and V is TRBV4-1, with a weak D call TRBD1 (6 bases). V dropped 4 bases and J dropped 1 base, with 13 bases sitting between them. This CDR3 has 15 amino acids. CDR1 is MGHRA, CDR2 YSYEKL, per germline. Here the CDR3 reads CASSLSQGSNTEAFF. The CDR3 nucleotides are TGCGCCAGCAGCCTATCGCAGGGGTCGAACACTGAAGCTTTCTTT.

This chain connects TRBV29-1 to TRBJ1-2, with TRBD1 matching over 9 bases. The length of the CDR3 is 12 residues. Per germline, CDR1 SQVTM and CDR2 ANQGSEA. V was clipped by 3 bases and J by 8 bases; unmatched bases: 4. CDR3 nucleotide sequence: TGCAGCGTTGAGGGACAGGGTGGAGGCTACACCTTC. Translated: CSVEGQGGGYTF.

The CDR3 DNA is TGTGCCAGCAGTTACAGGGGATCTGAAGCTTTCTTT. Its translation: CASSYRGSEAFF. J is TRBJ1-1 and V is TRBV12-3 or TRBV12-4; 7 nucleotides line up with TRBD1. The CDR3 consists of 12 residues. V lost 4 bases to trimming and J lost 6 bases; unmatched junction nucleotides: 2.

V gene TRBV6-5 combines with J gene TRBJ2-7; a possible D gene is TRBD1 (6 bases). V lost 6 bases and J lost 1, with 10 bases in between. Germline CDR1 and CDR2: MNHEY and SVGAGI. The CDR3 extends over 13 amino acids. Here the CDR3 DNA reads TGTGCCAGCAGAAAACAGGGTTCCTACGAGCAGTACTTC. Encoded protein: CASRKQGSYEQYF.

This clone was seen only once. The chain links TRBV12-3 or TRBV12-4 to TRBJ1-2, with D unresolved. The CDR3 has 13 residues. V was clipped by 3 bases and J by 4 bases, with 9 bases between them. CDR3 protein: CASSLGSLYGYTF. In DNA, the CDR3 is TGTGCCAGCAGTTTGGGGAGCCTCTATGGCTACACCTTC.

The rearrangement links TRBV9 to TRBJ2-1, with 9 bases aligning to TRBD2. The junction had 11 bases not matched to a gene; V was cut back by 0 bases and J by 16 bases. Germline assignment: CDR1 SGDLS and CDR2 YYNGEE. The CDR3 contains 14 residues. The CDR3 protein is CASSVVAGAPTKFF. The DNA of the CDR3 is TGTGCCAGCAGCGTAGTAGCGGGGGCCCCTACTAAATTCTTC. The full variable domain, with the rest looked up from reference TRBV9 and TRBJ2-1, is DSGVTQTPKHLITATGQRVTLRCSPRSGDLSVYWYQQSLDQGLQFLIQYYNGEERAKGNILERFSAQQFPDLHSELNLSSLELGDSALYFCASSVVAGAPTKFFGPGTRLTVL.

The chain couples TRBV20-1 to TRBJ2-7, with D perhaps TRBD2 (6 bases). The V end lost 7 bases, the J end lost 5 bases, and 9 bases lay between the germline ends. The CDR3 consists of 10 residues. The germline V gene encodes CDR1 DFQATT and CDR2 SNEGSKA (reference sequence). The CDR3 reads CSGAGNEQYF. The DNA for the CDR3 is TGCAGTGGGGCGGGGAACGAGCAGTACTTC.

The chain joins TRBV6-5 to TRBJ2-7, with 7 bases aligning to TRBD1. The trim removed 5 bases at V and 3 bases at J, leaving 10 bases unmatched. The CDR3 runs to 15 residues. The germline V gene has CDR1 MNHEY and CDR2 SVGAGI. CDR3: CASSISRGSVYEQYF. The CDR3 DNA is TGTGCCAGCAGTATAAGCAGGGGGTCTGTCTACGAGCAGTACTTC.